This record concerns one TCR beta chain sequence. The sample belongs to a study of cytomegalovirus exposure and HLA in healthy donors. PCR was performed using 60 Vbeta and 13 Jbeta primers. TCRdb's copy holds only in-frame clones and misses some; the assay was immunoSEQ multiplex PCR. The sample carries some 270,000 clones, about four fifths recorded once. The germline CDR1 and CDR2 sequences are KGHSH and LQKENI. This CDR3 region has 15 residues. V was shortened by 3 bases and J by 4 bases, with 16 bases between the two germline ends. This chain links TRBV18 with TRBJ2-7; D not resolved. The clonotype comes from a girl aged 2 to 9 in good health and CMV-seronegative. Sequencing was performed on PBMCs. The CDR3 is CASSPQDHLSYEQYF. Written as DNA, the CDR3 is TGTGCCAGCTCACCCCAAGATCACCTGAGTTACGAGCAGTACTTC.